The TCR beta chain under discussion was sequenced for a study of chemoradiotherapy in HPV16-positive cancers. As for the study in general: Functional T-cell assays on two HPV16-positive patients' cells defined candidate HPV-specific clones and common TCR motifs.

Looked up from germline, CDR1 is SGDLS and CDR2 is YYNGEE. Trimming pared 4 bases from V and 3 bases from J, leaving 19 bases between. The CDR3 is 17 amino acids. Study outcomes and limitations: For HPV16-positive patients, expanding HPV-responsive T cells associated with longer recurrence-free survival. Candidate HPV-specific clones and E7-related TCR motifs grew in tumor during treatment.

Produced via immunoSEQ multiplex PCR; TCRdb's table is partial and in-frame only. The sample shows fewer than 25,000 clones, about nine tenths of them seen only once. This clone appeared a single time. Its antigen is not identified. The sample in question was blood, obtained from a patient who underwent chemoradiotherapy. The genes are TRBV9 and TRBJ2-2, with D tentatively TRBD2 (5 bases). This sequence originates from a human donor with HPV-associated anogenital cancer. CDR3 amino acids: CASSRPLELADTGELFF. The CDR3 region has the DNA TGTGCCAGCAGCAGACCTCTGGAGCTAGCAGACACCGGGGAGCTGTTTTTT.